The entry below gives a single T cell receptor (beta chain) sequence along with its context. In the source study's methods: Amplification with reference gene primers provided the estimates of nucleated cell counts. The repertoire was sequenced with immunoSEQ multiplex PCR; TCRdb's copy has only in-frame clones and lacks some. Clonal size and the V and J genes are those of that table, whereas D and trimming came from the DNA. The sample includes hundreds of thousands of clones, less than 90% of them seen just once. The CDR3 is 15 residues long. Germline V lookup: CDR1 SGDLS, CDR2 YYNGEE. After removal of 4 bases from V and 6 bases from J, the junction contained 6 bases not matched to a gene. The data were taken from a study of blood T cell repertoires in COVID-19. About the research overall: Samples of COVID-19 (acute and convalescent) were obtained from the United States, Italy and Spain. T cells, B-cell-depleted T cells, or PBMCs provided the cDNA or gDNA that served as material.

The sequence derives from a man aged 30-40 years with active or convalescent COVID-19. This chain connects TRBV9 to TRBJ2-1; 11 nucleotides align to TRBD2. Sequencing was done on a sample of peripheral blood. CDR3: CASSPRLAGSNEQFF. CDR3 DNA: TGTGCCAGCAGCCCACGACTAGCGGGGAGCAATGAGCAGTTCTTC. The full variable domain, in which reference TRBV9 and TRBJ2-1 provide the parts outside the CDR3, is DSGVTQTPKHLITATGQRVTLRCSPRSGDLSVYWYQQSLDQGLQFLIQYYNGEERAKGNILERFSAQQFPDLHSELNLSSLELGDSALYFCASSPRLAGSNEQFFGPGTRLTVL.